Below are 14 T cell receptor beta chains sequenced from a single sample in a study of blood T cell repertoires in COVID-19. Method: immunoSEQ multiplex PCR; TCRdb's copy keeps in-frame clones and lacks some. The sample contains about 91,000 clones, 60% to 85% of which appear only once. Sequenced: peripheral blood. Receptors originate from a woman of 80 years or more with acute or convalescent COVID-19.

The gene calls are TRBV19 and TRBJ1-1, with D perhaps TRBD1 (6 bases). Germline V gene data show CDR1 as LNHDA and CDR2 as SQIVND (reference sequence). The CDR3 consists of 14 residues. The ends were cut back, 3 bases at V and 5 bases at J, with 13 bases in the middle. The CDR3 nucleotides read TGTGCCAGTAGTATGGGGGGGCTTGAGACTGAAGCTTTCTTT. Its protein is CASSMGGLETEAFF.

This clone has a handful of counts. The J gene is TRBJ2-1, the V gene TRBV7-6; 10 nucleotides agree with TRBD2. The CDR3 covers 15 residues. Germline assignment: CDR1 SGHVS and CDR2 FNYEAQ. With V trimmed by 4 bases and J by 4 bases, 4 bases remained unmatched. CDR3 nucleotide sequence: TGTGCCAGCAGCTCGGGACTAGCGATTTACAATGAGCAGTTCTTC. It encodes CASSSGLAIYNEQFF.

The chain couples TRBV7-2 to TRBJ2-5, with 12 bases fitting TRBD2. V lost 5 bases, J lost 2 bases, and 6 bases stayed unmatched. This CDR3 has 16 residues. In germline, CDR1 is SGHTA, CDR2 FQGNSA. The CDR3 DNA reads TGTGCCAGCAGCCCAGGGACTAGCGGGTGGCAAGAGACCCAGTACTTC. Protein product: CASSPGTSGWQETQYF. The variable domain in full, with the rest retrieved from reference TRBV7-2 and TRBJ2-5, is GAGVSQSPSNKVTEKGKDVELRCDPISGHTALYWYRQSLGQGLEFLIYFQGNSAPDKSGLPSDRFSAERTGGSVSTLTIQRTQQEDSAVYLCASSPGTSGWQETQYFGPGTRLLVL.

The chain has TRBV4-2 and TRBJ1-4; unclear D gene. Trimming shortened V by 1 base and J by 7 bases, and 10 bases separated the two germline ends. CDR3 length: 14 amino acids. The germline gives CDR1 LGHNA, CDR2 YNFKEQ. This CDR3 reads CASSQGQVPEKLFF. The CDR3 DNA reads as TGTGCCAGCAGCCAAGGGCAGGTTCCTGAAAAACTGTTTTTT.

The V call is TRBV7-9, the J call TRBJ1-2; perhaps TRBD1 as D (6 bases). V lost 8 bases to trimming and J lost 8 bases, with 21 bases between them. The CDR3 covers 14 residues. Germline CDR1 SEHNR, CDR2 FQNEAQ (reference sequence). Here the CDR3 DNA reads TGTGCCAGCGAACGTAACAGGGAAGTGGAGGGCTACACCTTC. Amino acids: CASERNREVEGYTF.

This chain joins TRBV7-9 and TRBJ2-1; D may be TRBD2 (6 bases). Germline CDR1 SEHNR, CDR2 FQNEAQ (reference sequence). This CDR3 contains 16 residues. CDR3 sequence (DNA): TGTGCGTTGGGGGGTGGTAGCTCTCGCTCCTACAATGAGCAGTTCTTC. Translated: CALGGGSSRSYNEQFF.

The V and J genes are TRBV9 and TRBJ2-7; D perhaps matches TRBD1 (5 bases). Trimming left V 0 bases short and J 2 bases short, with 12 bases between. The CDR3 consists of 15 residues. In germline, CDR1 is SGDLS, CDR2 YYNGEE. Here the CDR3 reads CASSVDPGRAYEQYF. The CDR3 nucleotides are TGTGCCAGCAGCGTAGACCCGGGCAGGGCCTACGAGCAGTACTTC.

V and J are TRBV13 and TRBJ1-1; D remains unclear. V was pared by 2 bases and J by 5 bases, with 27 bases between. Germline V gene sequence: CDR1 PRHDT, CDR2 FYEKMQ (reference sequence). CDR3 length equals 19 residues. CDR3 amino acids: CASSLLGTRVPSTKTEAFF. CDR3 nucleotide sequence: TGTGCCAGCAGCTTATTGGGAACGAGGGTCCCCTCTACGAAAACTGAAGCTTTCTTT.

The J gene is TRBJ2-5, the V gene TRBV19; possibly TRBD2 for D (6 bases). Trimming took 5 bases from V and 4 from J, leaving 14 bases between them. The CDR3 sequence is 14 residues long. Germline values: CDR1 LNHDA, CDR2 SQIVND (reference sequence). CDR3 DNA: TGTGCCAGTAGTCCCGGGACGGAGGGAGAGACCCAGTACTTC. Translated: CASSPGTEGETQYF.

V is TRBV4-2 and J is TRBJ2-7; TRBD2 agrees at 9 bases. Germline-derived CDR1 and CDR2 are LGHNA and YNFKEQ. Trimming at V came to 0 bases and at J to 7 bases, leaving 7 bases not matched to a gene. The CDR3 totals 15 residues. The CDR3 region has the DNA TGTGCCAGCAGCCAAGAACTGCGGGGGGGCGGAGAGCAGTACTTC. Encoded protein: CASSQELRGGGEQYF.

This clone was detected once. V gene TRBV18 combines with J gene TRBJ1-5, with 8 nucleotides matching TRBD1. Germline V gene sequence: CDR1 KGHSH, CDR2 LQKENI. Germline trimming cut 3 bases from V and 2 bases from J; bases unmatched to any gene: 3. This CDR3 has 15 amino acids. Here the CDR3 reads CASSPMDRGNQPQHF. DNA for the CDR3: TGTGCCAGCTCACCTATGGACAGGGGCAATCAGCCCCAGCATTTT. The whole variable domain, filled in from reference TRBV18 and TRBJ1-5, reads NAGVMQNPRHLVRRRGQEARLRCSPMKGHSHVYWYRQLPEEGLKFMVYLQKENIIDESGMPKERFSAEFPKEGPSILRIQQVVRGDSAAYFCASSPMDRGNQPQHFGDGTRLSIL.

The rearrangement links TRBV2 to TRBJ2-3; TRBD2 matches at 7 bases. The CDR3 totals 13 residues. Germline V CDR1 and CDR2: SNHLY, FYNNEI. Trimming cost V 3 bases and J 10 bases; bases outside gene matches: 7. The CDR3, as DNA: TGTGCCAGCAGTGACGGCCCGGGGAGGGCGCAGTATTTT. Its translation: CASSDGPGRAQYF.

CDR3 sequence reads: CASSLEGRAYNEQFF. The CDR3 region has the DNA TGTGCCAGCAGCTTGGAGGGCAGGGCCTACAATGAGCAGTTCTTC. The V and J genes are TRBV5-4 and TRBJ2-1, with D possibly matching TRBD1 (5 bases). The CDR3 is 15 amino acids. Germline CDR1 reads SGHNT; CDR2 reads YYREEE (reference sequence). Between the trimmed V and J ends, which lost 0 bases and 2 bases, there was a span of 9 bases.

The genes are TRBV28 and TRBJ2-1; 11 positions agree with TRBD2. The V gene's germline CDR1 is MDHEN and CDR2 SYDVKM. The CDR3 contains 15 residues. With 8 bases clipped from V and 6 bases from J, the junction kept 9 bases outside the gene matches. The CDR3 DNA sequence: TGTGCCAGCTCCACTGGGACTAGCGGTTCCAATGAGCAGTTCTTC. Translating it yields CASSTGTSGSNEQFF.